The 23 T cell receptor beta chains below come from one sample, sequenced in a study of identical twins. TCRdb reprocessed the 5' RACE reads with MiXCR, giving one entry per CDR3 protein. The data show 600,000 to 700,000 distinct CDR3 sequences, 21% seen once. The sample was also reused in another study, on T cells expressing NK-cell markers.

Input material: PBMCs. These receptors originate from a woman younger than 30 in good health.

This rearrangement joins TRBV5-1 to TRBJ2-1; D might be TRBD2 (5 bases). Looked up from germline, CDR1 is SGHRS and CDR2 is YFSETQ. The CDR3 consists of 16 residues. Deletions cut 0 bases from V and 2 bases from J, with 12 bases between. The CDR3 DNA follows: TGCGCCAGCAGCTTGGCAAACACGGGGACCTACAATGAGCAGTTCTTC. The encoded protein is CASSLANTGTYNEQFF.

CDR3 sequence (DNA): TGCAGTGCTAGATTCGGGGACAGGGGTACAGATACGCAGTATTTT. This gives the protein CSARFGDRGTDTQYF. The V gene is TRBV20-1, the J gene TRBJ2-3, with 10 bases identical to TRBD1. The CDR3 runs to 15 residues. J was trimmed by 3 bases and V by 2 bases; bases with no gene match: 5. CDR1 DFQATT and CDR2 SNEGSKA come from the germline V gene (reference sequence).

The rearrangement uses TRBV7-9 and TRBJ1-1; tentatively, D is TRBD1 (6 bases). V was pared by 6 bases and J by 5 bases, with 13 bases between. Germline values: CDR1 SEHNR, CDR2 FQNEAQ (reference sequence). The length of the CDR3 is 13 residues. The CDR3 is CASSGFTGTEAFF. The CDR3 DNA reads TGTGCCAGCAGTGGGTTTACAGGGACTGAAGCTTTCTTT.

There are a few counts of this clonotype. One end of the junction varies from germline; a read error may be responsible. This chain joins TRBV3-1 and TRBJ2-1, with D perhaps matching TRBD1 or TRBD2 (5 bases each). CDR1 and CDR2 from the germline V gene are LGHDT and YNNKEL (reference sequence). The CDR3 extends over 15 amino acids. The DNA for the CDR3 is TGTGCCAGCAACCAAGGGGACCACTCCTACAATGAGCAGTTCTTC. This encodes CASNQGDHSYNEQFF.

J is TRBJ2-1 and V is TRBV7-2, with 9 bases that match TRBD1. Germline V gives CDR1 SGHTA, CDR2 FQGNSA. This CDR3 region has 14 residues. J lost 9 bases, V lost 6 bases, and 9 bases had no gene match. Here the CDR3 reads CASRLTGGAAEQFF. As DNA, the CDR3 is TGTGCCAGCAGATTAACAGGGGGCGCAGCTGAGCAGTTCTTC. Using reference TRBV7-2 and TRBJ2-1 for the parts outside the CDR3, the full variable domain is GAGVSQSPSNKVTEKGKDVELRCDPISGHTALYWYRQSLGQGLEFLIYFQGNSAPDKSGLPSDRFSAERTGGSVSTLTIQRTQQEDSAVYLCASRLTGGAAEQFFGPGTRLTVL.

This clonotype turned up a few times. The chain recombines TRBV10-3 with TRBJ2-7, with TRBD2 as a possible D gene (6 bases). Trimming took off 10 bases at V and 5 bases at J, with 30 bases between the two ends. The CDR3 has 17 residues. CDR1 and CDR2 from the germline V gene are ENHRY and SYGVKD. The CDR3 loop reads CATRRARTRSAGNEQYF. The CDR3 DNA reads TGTGCCACCCGTCGTGCCCGGACAAGATCAGCGGGCAACGAGCAGTACTTC.

This clonotype was picked up a small number of times. The chain couples TRBV7-2 to TRBJ2-3; tentative D call: TRBD2 (6 bases). This CDR3 spans 15 amino acids. Germline values: CDR1 SGHTA, CDR2 FQGNSA. Deletions cut 4 bases from V and 4 bases from J, with 15 bases between. Here the CDR3 reads CASSSIAGRADTQYF. In nucleotides, the CDR3 is TGTGCCAGCAGCTCCATTGCGGGGCGAGCAGATACGCAGTATTTT. Using reference TRBV7-2 and TRBJ2-3 for the parts outside the CDR3, the full variable domain is GAGVSQSPSNKVTEKGKDVELRCDPISGHTALYWYRQSLGQGLEFLIYFQGNSAPDKSGLPSDRFSAERTGGSVSTLTIQRTQQEDSAVYLCASSSIAGRADTQYFGPGTRLTVL.

The sample holds many counts of this clonotype. This rearrangement joins TRBV5-4 to TRBJ2-1; D is possibly TRBD1 (6 bases). Trimming pared 5 bases from V and 0 bases from J, leaving 15 bases between. The CDR3 contains 16 residues. CDR1 and CDR2 from the germline V gene are SGHNT and YYREEE (reference sequence). The CDR3 DNA reads as TGTGCCAGCAGGATAACAGGGTGGAGCTCCTACAATGAGCAGTTCTTC. It specifies CASRITGWSSYNEQFF.

This clonotype was detected a few times. This rearrangement joins TRBV5-5 to TRBJ2-1; the D gene is possibly TRBD2 (5 bases). Trimming shortened V by 3 bases and J by 3 bases, and 13 bases separated the two germline ends. Germline CDR1 SGHKS, CDR2 YYEKEE (reference sequence). CDR3 length equals 15 residues. The CDR3 region is CASSSIRTGYNEQFF. The DNA for the CDR3 is TGTGCCAGCAGCTCTATCAGGACTGGCTACAATGAGCAGTTCTTC. The full variable domain, its missing parts supplied by reference TRBV5-5 and TRBJ2-1, is DAGVTQSPTHLIKTRGQQVTLRCSPISGHKSVSWYQQVLGQGPQFIFQYYEKEERGRGNFPDRFSARQFPNYSSELNVNALLLGDSALYLCASSSIRTGYNEQFFGPGTRLTVL.

This rearrangement joins TRBV20-1 to TRBJ1-4; 8 bases map to TRBD1. Germline V gene sequence: CDR1 DFQATT, CDR2 SNEGSKA (reference sequence). The CDR3 spans 14 residues. The junction had 8 bases not matched to a gene; V was cut back by 3 bases and J by 8 bases. The CDR3 reads CSASYGQGGEKLFF. CDR3 coding DNA: TGCAGTGCTAGCTATGGACAGGGCGGGGAAAAACTGTTTTTT.

The chain employs TRBV29-1 and TRBJ2-5; either TRBD1 or TRBD2 may fit D (5 bases each). The CDR3 is 13 amino acids. V was pared by 3 bases and J by 2 bases, with 10 bases between. CDR1 is SQVTM, CDR2 ANQGSEA, per germline. The CDR3 protein is CSVEGTIQETQYF. The CDR3 nucleotides read TGCAGCGTTGAGGGGACGATTCAAGAGACCCAGTACTTC.

This clonotype was seen many times. This sequence joins TRBV7-2 and TRBJ2-5; D gene ambiguous. Trimming pared 1 base from V and 5 bases from J, leaving 11 bases between. The germline gives CDR1 SGHTA, CDR2 FQGNSA. The length of the CDR3 is 14 residues. The CDR3 coding sequence is TGTGCCAGCAGCTTAGGGCGAGGAACGGAGACCCAGTACTTC. Translation: CASSLGRGTETQYF.

This chain connects TRBV9 to TRBJ1-5; possible D gene TRBD1, 6 bases. V lost 2 bases and J 8 bases, leaving 20 bases between the germline ends. This CDR3 is built from 16 residues. Germline V gene sequence: CDR1 SGDLS, CDR2 YYNGEE. CDR3 sequence (DNA): TGTGCCAGCAGCGTGGGGAATGGGGGGGCTATGGAGCCCCAGCATTTT. This codes for CASSVGNGGAMEPQHF.

This clonotype was found a few times. The chain couples TRBV30 to TRBJ2-3, with D possibly matching TRBD2 (5 bases). This CDR3 comprises 14 residues. Germline V gives CDR1 GTSNPN, CDR2 SVGIG (reference sequence). Trimming cost V 8 bases and J 0 bases, with 15 bases left between them. The CDR3 is CAGTLRASTDTQYF. CDR3 nucleotide sequence: TGTGCCGGAACATTGAGGGCTAGCACAGATACGCAGTATTTT.

The table lists this clonotype with a few counts. The chain has TRBV9 and TRBJ2-1; D uncertain. Germline V lookup: CDR1 SGDLS, CDR2 YYNGEE. The V end was cut by 0 bases, the J end by 10 bases, with 11 bases between. CDR3 size: 13 residues. The CDR3 here is CASSVDLVREQFF. The CDR3 nucleotides are TGTGCCAGCAGCGTAGATTTAGTGAGGGAGCAGTTCTTC.

The chain carries TRBV20-1 and TRBJ2-3; 10 nucleotides align to TRBD2. Trimming at V came to 1 base and at J to 1 base, leaving 8 bases not matched to a gene. The CDR3 contains 17 residues. Germline-derived CDR1 and CDR2 are DFQATT and SNEGSKA (reference sequence). The chain's CDR3 is CSARVAGGQVGTDTQYF. Written as DNA, the CDR3 is TGCAGTGCTAGAGTAGCGGGAGGTCAAGTGGGCACAGATACGCAGTATTTT.

This chain connects TRBV4-3 to TRBJ2-1; the match to TRBD2 covers 10 bases. J was trimmed by 8 bases and V by 3 bases; bases with no gene match: 7. This CDR3 region has 15 residues. Germline assignment: CDR1 LGHNA and CDR2 YSLEER. For the CDR3, the DNA is TGCGCCAGCAGCCAGGAGGATGGACTAGCGGATGAGCAGTTCTTC. It translates to CASSQEDGLADEQFF.

The V call is TRBV9, the J call TRBJ1-1; D unresolved. Germline V lookup: CDR1 SGDLS, CDR2 YYNGEE. Trimming took 3 bases from V and 0 from J, leaving 15 bases between them. This CDR3 spans 16 amino acids. The CDR3 sequence: CASSGGVRGMNTEAFF. In nucleotides, the CDR3 is TGTGCCAGCAGCGGAGGAGTCCGGGGAATGAACACTGAAGCTTTCTTT.

This clonotype was counted ten times or more. The CDR3 here is CASSQAPGGQGETQYF. The CDR3 coding sequence is TGTGCCAGCAGCCAAGCTCCAGGGGGGCAGGGAGAGACCCAGTACTTC. V and J are TRBV3-1 and TRBJ2-5; TRBD1 might be the D (7 bases). The V end lost 1 base, the J end lost 4 bases, and 16 bases lay between the germline ends. CDR3 length: 16 amino acids. CDR1 and CDR2 from the germline V gene are LGHDT and YNNKEL (reference sequence).

The chain couples TRBV5-5 to TRBJ1-6; 7 bases map to TRBD1. The ends lost 5 bases at V and 9 bases at J; junction bases unmatched: 5. Germline V gene lookup returns CDR1 SGHKS and CDR2 YYEKEE (reference sequence). This CDR3 spans 13 amino acids. Here the CDR3 reads CASRRDRASPLHF. The CDR3 coding sequence is TGTGCCAGCAGACGAGACAGGGCTTCACCCCTCCACTTT.

The table lists this clonotype with many counts. This rearrangement joins TRBV4-3 to TRBJ1-2; D uncertain. V gave up 0 bases and J gave up 12 bases, with 11 bases separating them. Germline V lookup: CDR1 LGHNA, CDR2 YSLEER. CDR3 length equals 12 residues. For the CDR3, the DNA is TGCGCCAGCAGCCAAGATGGCGTGATGAACACCTTC. Protein product: CASSQDGVMNTF.

The chain uses TRBV15 and TRBJ1-4; TRBD1 might be the D (5 bases). CDR3 length: 17 amino acids. Trimming took 0 bases from V and 4 from J, leaving 15 bases between them. Germline lookup yields CDR1 LNHNV and CDR2 YYDKDF (reference sequence). CDR3 amino acids: CATSRDPRRALNEKLFF. CDR3 coding DNA: TGTGCCACCAGCAGAGATCCCCGCAGGGCGCTTAATGAAAAACTGTTTTTT.

This clonotype was counted only a few times. The chain's CDR3 is CASSPGGTTNEKLFF. The CDR3 DNA sequence: TGTGCCAGCAGCCCGGGGGGAACAACTAATGAAAAACTGTTTTTT. This chain joins TRBV27 and TRBJ1-4; maybe TRBD1 (5 bases). The CDR3 length is 15 residues. V was trimmed by 6 bases and J by 0 bases, leaving 11 bases between them. Germline V gives CDR1 MNHEY, CDR2 SMNVEV (reference sequence).